What follows are 14 T cell receptor beta chains derived from one specimen sequenced in a study of OX40 agonist ivuxolimab in advanced cancers. TCRdb's table, derived via immunoSEQ multiplex PCR, lists solely in-frame clones and lacks some. This sample has approximately 68,000 clones, with 85% to 90% found just once. This specimen was CD4+ or CD8+ T cells sorted from blood, taken in a trial of the OX40 agonist ivuxolimab. These receptors all come from an adult with an advanced solid tumor such as melanoma, head and neck, liver or kidney cancer.

V and J are TRBV6-5 and TRBJ1-5, with TRBD1 as a possible D gene (6 bases). The CDR3 covers 13 residues. Germline V gene lookup returns CDR1 MNHEY and CDR2 SVGAGI. Trimming shortened V by 7 bases and J by 7 bases, and 14 bases separated the two germline ends. CDR3 DNA sequence: TGTGCCAGCACCTCGAAACAGGGACAGCCCCAGCATTTT. Protein sequence: CASTSKQGQPQHF.

This chain links TRBV15 with TRBJ1-4, with TRBD1 as a possible D gene (5 bases). CDR3 length: 15 amino acids. V gave up 2 bases and J gave up 4 bases, with 11 bases separating them. Germline V gene sequence: CDR1 LNHNV, CDR2 YYDKDF (reference sequence). CDR3 region: CATSRQTVFNEKLFF. CDR3 nucleotide sequence: TGTGCCACCAGCAGACAGACAGTCTTTAATGAAAAACTGTTTTTT. The whole variable domain, filled in from reference TRBV15 and TRBJ1-4, reads DAMVIQNPRYQVTQFGKPVTLSCSQTLNHNVMYWYQQKSSQAPKLLFHYYDKDFNNEADTPDNFQSRRPNTSFCFLDIRSPGLGDTAMYLCATSRQTVFNEKLFFGSGTQLSVL.

This clone was seen more than once but under ten times. The chain joins TRBV5-4 to TRBJ1-2; no clear D gene. V was clipped by 4 bases and J by 8 bases, with 15 bases between them. CDR1 is SGHNT and CDR2 is YYREEE in the germline V gene (reference sequence). The CDR3 spans 13 residues. In nucleotides, the CDR3 is TGTGCCAGCAGCCTGGGCCTCACGGGCGGCTACACCTTC. Protein sequence: CASSLGLTGGYTF.

The chain joins TRBV14 to TRBJ1-2; D is perhaps TRBD1 (5 bases). Trimming removed 1 base from V and 4 bases from J, with 10 bases in between. The germline CDR1 and CDR2 sequences are SGHDN and FVKESK. The CDR3 is 14 residues long. The CDR3 region has the DNA TGTGCCAGCAGCCAAGGGGGCAATAGCTATGGCTACACCTTC. This codes for CASSQGGNSYGYTF.

The V call is TRBV4-2, the J call TRBJ1-5; D is uncertain. CDR1 and CDR2 (germline): LGHNA, YNFKEQ. The V end was cut by 7 bases, the J end by 0 bases, with 7 bases between. The CDR3 totals 13 residues. In nucleotides, the CDR3 is TGTGCCAGCAATGACGGTAGCAATCAGCCCCAGCATTTT. The encoded protein is CASNDGSNQPQHF.

The genes are TRBV23-1 and TRBJ2-1; TRBD1 agrees at 7 bases. Being an ORF, TRBV23-1 has a function that is uncertain. The CDR3 consists of 13 residues. V lost 7 bases, J lost 7 bases, and 7 bases stayed unmatched. CDR3 DNA: TGCGCCAGCAATTTGGACAGGCTAAATGAGCAGTTCTTC. Its protein is CASNLDRLNEQFF.

CDR3 sequence (DNA): TGTGCCAGCTCACCAGGCGGTCTAGCGGGGATCACCGGGGAGCTGTTTTTT. Residues: CASSPGGLAGITGELFF. The chain couples TRBV18 to TRBJ2-2; 9 bases are shared with TRBD2. In germline, CDR1 is KGHSH, CDR2 LQKENI. The trim removed 2 bases at V and 4 bases at J, leaving 8 bases unmatched. The CDR3 is 17 amino acids.

The table lists this clone with a count of one. The chain couples TRBV27 to TRBJ2-3; 14 positions agree with TRBD2. With V trimmed by 1 base and J by 7 bases, 10 bases remained unmatched. The CDR3 consists of 18 residues. CDR1 is MNHEY and CDR2 is SMNVEV in the germline V gene (reference sequence). The CDR3, as DNA: TGTGCCAGCAGTTTATACCCCCCGGGACTAGCGGGAGATTATACGCAGTATTTT. This gives the protein CASSLYPPGLAGDYTQYF.

The chain recombines TRBV6-5 with TRBJ1-2, with D hard to call. V lost 11 bases and J lost 1, with 8 bases in between. Germline-derived CDR1 and CDR2 are MNHEY and SVGAGI. The CDR3 consists of 11 residues. The CDR3 DNA is TGTGCCTCGACCGTTAACTATGGCTACACCTTC. Protein product: CASTVNYGYTF.

The chain links TRBV28 to TRBJ2-2; TRBD1 might be the D (6 bases). The V end was cut by 7 bases, the J end by 1 base, with 13 bases between. The germline gives CDR1 MDHEN, CDR2 SYDVKM. This CDR3 comprises 15 residues. CDR3 loop: CASKIGTQNTGELFF. The CDR3 region has the DNA TGTGCCAGCAAAATCGGGACACAGAACACCGGGGAGCTGTTTTTT. The full variable domain, rest sourced from reference TRBV28 and TRBJ2-2, is DVKVTQSSRYLVKRTGEKVFLECVQDMDHENMFWYRQDPGLGLRLIYFSYDVKMKEKGDIPEGYSVSREKKERFSLILESASTNQTSMYLCASKIGTQNTGELFFGEGSRLTVL.

The gene calls are TRBV30 and TRBJ2-3; weak D call: TRBD1 (6 bases). V lost 2 bases and J 4 bases, leaving 13 bases between the germline ends. Germline V gene sequence: CDR1 GTSNPN, CDR2 SVGIG (reference sequence). The CDR3 covers 14 residues. The CDR3, as DNA: TGTGCCTGGAGTACAGGACAGTTCCCAGATACGCAGTATTTT. It encodes CAWSTGQFPDTQYF.

This sequence joins TRBV28 and TRBJ1-4, with 11 nucleotides matching TRBD1. Germline values: CDR1 MDHEN, CDR2 SYDVKM. The CDR3 runs 14 residues. The CDR3 DNA reads TGTGTCGTCCTCGCCGGGACAGGGGGTGAAAAACTGTTTTTT. This encodes CVVLAGTGGEKLFF. Full variable domain (rest looked up from reference TRBV28 and TRBJ1-4): DVKVTQSSRYLVKRTGEKVFLECVQDMDHENMFWYRQDPGLGLRLIYFSYDVKMKEKGDIPEGYSVSREKKERFSLILESASTNQTSMYLCVVLAGTGGEKLFFGSGTQLSVL.

The chain links TRBV7-3 to TRBJ2-1; TRBD2 matches at 9 bases. With V trimmed by 4 bases and J by 10 bases, 11 bases remained unmatched. This CDR3 comprises 15 residues. The V gene's germline CDR1 is SGHTA and CDR2 FQGTGA. The CDR3 sequence: CASSSTGTSNSEQFF. The CDR3 DNA reads TGTGCCAGCAGCTCAACCGGGACTAGCAACAGCGAGCAGTTCTTC.

V usage is TRBV9 and J usage is TRBJ1-4; D gene unclear. Per the germline V gene, CDR1 is SGDLS and CDR2 is YYNGEE. The ends were cut back, 2 bases at V and 4 bases at J, with 12 bases in the middle. CDR3 length: 15 residues. DNA for the CDR3: TGTGCCAGCAGCGTCTCCCCGGGAGATAATGAAAAACTGTTTTTT. It encodes CASSVSPGDNEKLFF.